The 21 T cell receptor beta chains below come from one sample, sequenced in a study of blood T cells in healthy people across ages. Primed by a sample-barcoded 5' primer and a J-beta primer mix, a second PCR proceeded for 7 to 11 cycles. TCRdb fed the 5' RACE reads into MiXCR, producing one record per CDR3 protein. The sample comprises about 1.5 million distinct CDR3 sequences, roughly two fifths of which are singletons, and around 4% rests with the top ten. The sequenced sample consisted of blood. These receptors all come from a woman aged 18-29 years in good health.

This clonotype has a count of ten or more. The CDR3 coding sequence is TGTGCCAGCAGTTACGGGGCTAGCGGGGGAACCCAAGAGACCCAGTACTTC. It specifies CASSYGASGGTQETQYF. V gene TRBV6-2 or TRBV6-3 combines with J gene TRBJ2-5, with 10 bases aligning to TRBD2. V dropped 2 bases and J dropped 1; count of bases not matched to a gene: 7. The CDR3 contains 17 residues. Germline V gives CDR1 MNHEY, CDR2 SVGEGT.

This chain connects TRBV27 to TRBJ2-1, with D unclear. V dropped 7 bases and J dropped 10 bases, with 11 bases sitting between them. The CDR3 is made up of 11 amino acids. CDR1 and CDR2 (germline): MNHEY, SMNVEV (reference sequence). The CDR3 region is CASKGPAEQFF. In DNA, the CDR3 is TGTGCCAGCAAGGGCCCGGCAGAGCAGTTCTTC.

The V call is TRBV4-1, the J call TRBJ1-2, with 9 positions matching TRBD1. The V and J ends lost 5 bases and 5 bases, in that order; junction bases with no gene match: 6. Germline CDR1 is MGHRA and CDR2 is YSYEKL. The CDR3 consists of 14 residues. Here the CDR3 reads CASSVDRGKYGYTF. The CDR3 nucleotides read TGCGCCAGCAGCGTTGACAGGGGGAAGTATGGCTACACCTTC.

This clonotype was counted a single time. V and J are TRBV7-9 and TRBJ1-1; no firm D call. Germline lookup yields CDR1 SEHNR and CDR2 FQNEAQ (reference sequence). The V and J ends lost 4 bases and 6 bases respectively, with 12 bases between them. The CDR3 totals 13 residues. CDR3 DNA sequence: TGTGCCAGCAGCTCCCAGGCTCCGGCTGAAGCTTTCTTT. It encodes CASSSQAPAEAFF.

This clonotype has a count of ten or more. The genes are TRBV20-1 and TRBJ2-5; D might be TRBD2 (6 bases). This CDR3 has 12 amino acids. Between the trimmed V and J ends, which lost 5 bases and 2 bases, there was a span of 9 bases. CDR1 DFQATT and CDR2 SNEGSKA come from the germline V gene (reference sequence). The CDR3 region has the DNA TGCAGTGCTCGTCGGGAGCAAGAGACCCAGTACTTC. Its translation: CSARREQETQYF.

The genes are TRBV7-2 and TRBJ2-1; TRBD2 matches 14 bases. J gave up 2 bases and V 1 base, and 7 bases lay outside the gene matches. Germline V gives CDR1 SGHTA, CDR2 FQGNSA. The CDR3 runs 19 residues. DNA of the CDR3: TGTGCCAGCAGCTTAGTAGGACTAGCGGGGGGAGGCACCTACAATGAGCAGTTCTTC. Its protein product is CASSLVGLAGGGTYNEQFF.

This chain joins TRBV13 and TRBJ1-2; D is possibly TRBD1 (6 bases). Germline CDR1 is PRHDT and CDR2 is FYEKMQ (reference sequence). The V end was cut by 1 base, the J end by 1 base, with 25 bases between. CDR3 size: 20 residues. Here the CDR3 reads CASSLEGRISGTMSNYGYTF. The DNA of the CDR3 is TGTGCCAGCAGCTTAGAGGGCCGTATATCAGGGACAATGAGTAACTATGGCTACACCTTC.

This clonotype was counted a few times. The chain has TRBV4-3 and TRBJ1-1, with D perhaps TRBD1 (6 bases). The V and J ends lost 3 bases and 4 bases respectively, with 15 bases between them. The CDR3 runs to 15 residues. Germline CDR1 LGHNA, CDR2 YSLEER. The CDR3 bases are TGCGCCAGCAGCCAGGACAGCAGAGGGGGCACTGAAGCTTTCTTT. It translates to CASSQDSRGGTEAFF.

The chain has TRBV28 and TRBJ1-6, with a possible D match to TRBD1 (5 bases). V lost 6 bases to trimming and J lost 9 bases, with 15 bases between them. The length of the CDR3 is 14 residues. CDR1 MDHEN and CDR2 SYDVKM come from the germline V gene. The CDR3 DNA reads as TGTGCCAGCAGACCCCGGTACAGGTCTTCACCCCTCCACTTT. Its protein product is CASRPRYRSSPLHF.

V is TRBV5-1 and J is TRBJ2-3, with D possibly being TRBD2 (6 bases). The V end lost 0 bases, the J end lost 5 bases, and 10 bases lay between the germline ends. Germline assignment: CDR1 SGHRS and CDR2 YFSETQ. The CDR3 loop spans 14 amino acids. The CDR3 here is CASSLASAKDTQYF. The CDR3 bases are TGCGCCAGCAGCTTGGCTAGCGCGAAAGATACGCAGTATTTT.

J is TRBJ1-2 and V is TRBV25-1, with 11 nucleotides matching TRBD1. The V segment lost 0 bases and the J segment 7 bases; nucleotides outside the gene matches: 7. Germline CDR1 reads MGHDK; CDR2 reads SYGVNS. The CDR3 has 16 amino acids. This CDR3 is CASSEYLPGQGGGYTF. The CDR3 DNA sequence: TGTGCCAGCAGTGAATACTTGCCGGGACAGGGGGGTGGCTACACCTTC.

This chain connects TRBV10-2 to TRBJ1-2; unclear D gene. The CDR3 is made up of 17 amino acids. Germline V gene lookup returns CDR1 WSHSY and CDR2 SAAADI. V was clipped by 5 bases and J by 0 bases, with 19 bases between them. The CDR3 spells CASSPDKGYPPNYGYTF. CDR3 coding DNA: TGCGCCAGCAGTCCTGATAAAGGGTATCCGCCTAACTATGGCTACACCTTC.

Many counts were recorded for this clonotype. This rearrangement joins TRBV4-2 to TRBJ2-7, with D maybe TRBD2 (6 bases). This CDR3 has 17 amino acids. Germline V gene data show CDR1 as LGHNA and CDR2 as YNFKEQ. V lost 0 bases and J 2 bases, leaving 17 bases between the germline ends. The CDR3 spells CASSQDTSSATPYEQYF. CDR3 DNA sequence: TGTGCCAGCAGCCAAGATACTTCTAGCGCGACTCCCTACGAGCAGTACTTC.

In regard to this clonotype: This CDR3 fails to terminate in the conserved phenylalanine or tryptophan, so it likely reflects a read error. The gene calls are TRBV5-4 and TRBJ1-2; 10 bases match TRBD1. CDR1 and CDR2 (germline): SGHNT, YYREEE (reference sequence). There are 18 residues in the CDR3. J was trimmed by 4 bases and V by 3 bases; bases with no gene match: 15. The CDR3 DNA follows: TGTGCCAGCAGCTGGAGACAGGGGGCGAAGGCGGAGGGCTATGGCTACACCATC. Its translation: CASSWRQGAKAEGYGYTI.

V usage is TRBV12-3 or TRBV12-4 and J usage is TRBJ2-7; D uncertain. V lost 0 bases and J lost 4, with 10 bases in between. This CDR3 is built from 14 residues. DNA for the CDR3: TGTGCCAGCAGTTTAGCAGTCGGCGGTTACGAGCAGTACTTC. It encodes CASSLAVGGYEQYF.

This clonotype was counted between two and nine times. One end of the junction varies from germline; a read error may be responsible. The gene calls are TRBV29-1 and TRBJ2-1; TRBD2 matches at 9 bases. CDR3 length: 14 amino acids. The V gene's germline CDR1 is SQVTM and CDR2 ANQGSEA. The CDR3 DNA sequence: TGCAGTGTTGAAGAAGAGGTTTGGCGGGGGGGCAAGTTCTTC. Its protein product is CSVEEEVWRGGKFF.

The V gene is TRBV6-5, the J gene TRBJ2-1; tentatively, D is TRBD1 (5 bases). The CDR3 covers 16 residues. Germline-derived CDR1 and CDR2 are MNHEY and SVGAGI. With 6 bases removed from V and 0 bases from J, the gap between germline ends came to 15 bases. CDR3 sequence reads: CASSMGRRGSYNEQFF. The CDR3 DNA follows: TGTGCCAGCAGCATGGGGCGAAGGGGCTCCTACAATGAGCAGTTCTTC.

This clonotype was counted a few times. This chain joins TRBV29-1 and TRBJ2-3; the match to TRBD2 covers 9 bases. CDR3 length: 13 amino acids. Germline CDR1 SQVTM, CDR2 ANQGSEA. The V gene end was trimmed by 4 bases and the J gene end by 1 base; junction bases not matched to a gene: 0. In nucleotides, the CDR3 is TGCAGCGTTGGGACTAGCGGCACAGATACGCAGTATTTT. This gives the protein CSVGTSGTDTQYF.

This clonotype was observed once. V and J are TRBV12-3 or TRBV12-4 and TRBJ2-6; D call uncertain. This CDR3 has 15 amino acids. V was shortened by 2 bases and J by 2 bases, with 7 bases between the two germline ends. CDR3 region: CASSLNGPGANVLTF. CDR3 in DNA: TGTGCCAGCAGTTTAAACGGGCCTGGGGCCAACGTCCTGACTTTC.

The V call is TRBV20-1, the J call TRBJ1-6, with TRBD1 as a possible D gene (5 bases). Germline CDR1 and CDR2: DFQATT and SNEGSKA (reference sequence). The V end was cut by 4 bases, the J end by 0 bases, with 10 bases between. The CDR3 spans 15 residues. The CDR3 nucleotides read TGCAGTGCTATGGCCGGGGGCTCCTATAATTCACCCCTCCACTTT. This sequence encodes CSAMAGGSYNSPLHF.

The chain carries TRBV7-9 and TRBJ2-7; 9 nucleotides line up with TRBD1. This CDR3 is 13 amino acids long. The germline V gene encodes CDR1 SEHNR and CDR2 FQNEAQ (reference sequence). After removal of 7 bases from V and 4 bases from J, the junction contained 5 bases not matched to a gene. CDR3 in DNA: TGTGCCAGCATCCCGGGGACAGGGTACGAGCAGTACTTC. Encoded protein: CASIPGTGYEQYF.